The 22 T cell receptor beta chains in this list originate from one sample, sequenced in a study of tumor-infiltrating lymphocytes in glioblastoma multiforme. TCRB libraries came from RNA via three nested multiplex PCR rounds. TCRdb passed the multiplex PCR reads through MiXCR, listing each CDR3 protein once. The top ten hold approximately 28% of the sample, which has about 13,000 distinct CDR3 sequences, about 66% seen once. Sequencing used brain tumor tissue. These receptors came from a male donor with glioblastoma.

This clonotype is labeled as medium-sized. The chain combines TRBV6-1 with TRBJ2-3; D uncertain. The V end was cut by 2 bases, the J end by 7 bases, with 10 bases between. The CDR3 spans 13 residues. The germline gives CDR1 MNHNS, CDR2 SASEGT. The CDR3 coding sequence is TGTGCCAGCAGTGAATACCGCCTCCATACGCAGTATTTT. This encodes CASSEYRLHTQYF.

The V and J genes are TRBV28 and TRBJ2-7, with a weak D call TRBD1 (6 bases). CDR3 length: 14 residues. CDR1 is MDHEN, CDR2 SYDVKM, per germline. Deletions cut 4 bases from V and 6 bases from J, with 16 bases between. CDR3 sequence: CASSSPDGQSEQYF. The CDR3 DNA reads TGTGCCAGCAGTTCCCCCGATGGACAGAGCGAGCAGTACTTC.

Comment on this clonotype: The CDR3 does not close with the conserved phenylalanine or tryptophan, likely indicating a read error. Because the CDR3's place on the DNA is in doubt, the DNA is left out and the CDR3 is given as listed by TCRdb. The rearrangement links TRBV10-2 to TRBJ1-5; the table's D call, TRBD1, was not checked against the DNA. Germline V gene sequence: CDR1 WSHSY, CDR2 SAAADI. The CDR3 has 14 residues if both end residues are counted. CDR3 sequence: CASSESRGGRPRHS.

The chain uses TRBV11-2 and TRBJ2-5; D remains ambiguous. This CDR3 region has 16 residues. Germline V lookup: CDR1 SGHAT, CDR2 FQNNGV. The germline V and J ends were trimmed by 1 base and 2 bases, with 14 bases remaining between them. CDR3 region: CASSLGTEAKQETQYF. In DNA, the CDR3 is TGTGCCAGCAGCTTAGGTACGGAAGCCAAACAAGAGACCCAGTACTTC.

This clonotype has a single count. The J gene is TRBJ2-7, the V gene TRBV2; 8 bases are shared with TRBD1. J gave up 6 bases and V 7 bases, and 8 bases lay outside the gene matches. The germline V gene encodes CDR1 SNHLY and CDR2 FYNNEI. This CDR3 contains 13 residues. The CDR3 nucleotides are TGTGCCAGCATTGGACAGGGTTTGGCCGAGCAGTACGTC. It translates to CASIGQGLAEQYV.

The chain couples TRBV29-1 to TRBJ1-6; no definite D call. The CDR3 has 13 amino acids. CDR1 and CDR2 (germline): SQVTM, ANQGSEA. Deletions cut 4 bases from V and 13 bases from J, with 17 bases between. Here the CDR3 reads CSVAMGRESPLHF. The CDR3, as DNA: TGCAGCGTTGCCATGGGCAGAGAATCTCCCCTCCACTTT.

As regards this clonotype: Lacking the conserved final phenylalanine or tryptophan, this CDR3 likely reflects a read error. The chain has TRBV10-2 and TRBJ2-2, with 9 nucleotides matching TRBD1. The CDR3 spans 16 residues. Germline CDR1 WSHSY, CDR2 SAAADI. V lost 3 bases and J lost 4; bases outside the gene matches: 6. The CDR3 nucleotides read TGCGCCAGCAGTGATGGGGACAGGGCGTTCACCGGGGAGCTGTTTTCT. It translates to CASSDGDRAFTGELFS.

This clonotype is termed large. This sequence joins TRBV11-2 and TRBJ2-2, with 7 bases identical to TRBD2. The CDR3 runs 20 residues. V trimming: 7 bases; J trimming: 2 bases; junction bases outside the gene matches: 22. Germline-derived CDR1 and CDR2 are SGHAT and FQNNGV. CDR3 in amino acids: CASTPSFGQGLAVNTGELFF. The CDR3 nucleotides read TGTGCCAGCACCCCCTCATTCGGCCAAGGGCTAGCGGTAAACACCGGGGAGCTGTTTTTT. The full variable domain, in which reference TRBV11-2 and TRBJ2-2 provide the parts outside the CDR3, is EAGVAQSPRYKIIEKRQSVAFWCNPISGHATLYWYQQILGQGPKLLIQFQNNGVVDDSQLPKDRFSAERLKGVDSTLKIQPAKLEDSAVYLCASTPSFGQGLAVNTGELFFGEGSRLTVL.

This sequence joins TRBV6-5 and TRBJ2-1; TRBD1 agrees at 10 bases. The CDR3 spans 15 residues. Trimming took 7 bases from V and 7 from J; bases not matched to a gene: 10. Per germline, CDR1 MNHEY and CDR2 SVGAGI. The CDR3 nucleotides are TGTGCCAGCAATCCTGGGACAGGGGAATGGAATGAGCAGTTCTTC. It is translated as CASNPGTGEWNEQFF.

This clonotype was seen many times. This chain uses TRBV5-1 with TRBJ2-2; perhaps D is TRBD1 or TRBD2 (6 bases each). The CDR3 consists of 16 residues. Trimming left V 4 bases short and J 7 bases short, with 20 bases between. Germline lookup yields CDR1 SGHRS and CDR2 YFSETQ. For the CDR3, the DNA is TGCGCCAGCAGCCCCTTAGGGGGAGGCGTTAACGGGGAGCTGTTTTTT. This sequence encodes CASSPLGGGVNGELFF.

The chain recombines TRBV6-1 with TRBJ1-1, with a tentative D call TRBD1 (5 bases). V was pared by 3 bases and J by 0 bases, with 11 bases between. Per germline, CDR1 MNHNS and CDR2 SASEGT. The CDR3 runs 15 residues. DNA for the CDR3: TGTGCCAGCAGTGAGGCTTGGACAATGAACACTGAAGCTTTCTTT. As protein: CASSEAWTMNTEAFF.

This clonotype was picked up a small number of times. A read error may account for a junction end that differs from germline. The chain uses TRBV4-3 and TRBJ2-1, with D unclear. CDR1 is LGHNA and CDR2 is YSLEER in the germline V gene. The CDR3 is 16 amino acids. The CDR3 nucleotides are TGCGCTAGCAGCCAAGAGTCCCGGGCGCTCTACAATGAGCAGTTCTTC. Its translation: CASSQESRALYNEQFF.

This clonotype was found many times. The genes are TRBV3-1 and TRBJ1-5; D is unclear. This CDR3 region has 16 residues. Trimming shortened V by 2 bases and J by 2 bases, and 13 bases separated the two germline ends. Germline V gives CDR1 LGHDT, CDR2 YNNKEL (reference sequence). The CDR3 DNA sequence: TGTGCCAGCAGCCAAAAGGGTTTGGGCGGCAATCAGCCCCAGCATTTT. Its translation is CASSQKGLGGNQPQHF.

Regarding this clonotype: The junction shows a germline mismatch at one end, possibly a read error. The V gene is TRBV28, the J gene TRBJ1-5; 7 bases are shared with TRBD1. The germline V gene encodes CDR1 MDHEN and CDR2 SYDVKM. The CDR3 spans 15 residues. In nucleotides, the CDR3 is TGTGCCAGCGGTTTATGGGGACAGCTGAATCAGCCCCAGCACTTT. As protein: CASGLWGQLNQPQHF.

A few counts support this clonotype. The junction and the germline gene differ at one end; a read error may be behind it. The chain is built from TRBV20-1 and TRBJ2-7; D not resolved. Germline CDR1 reads DFQATT; CDR2 reads SNEGSKA (reference sequence). The CDR3 runs 11 residues. CDR3 sequence reads: CSARSLDEQYF. In DNA, the CDR3 is TGCAGTGCTAGAAGCCTCGACGAGCAATACTTC.

The rearrangement links TRBV20-1 to TRBJ2-5, with D maybe TRBD2 (6 bases). The germline V gene has CDR1 DFQATT and CDR2 SNEGSKA (reference sequence). The CDR3 spans 18 residues. V dropped 3 bases and J dropped 9 bases, with 32 bases sitting between them. CDR3 sequence (DNA): TGCAGTGCTAGGGGAGGTACAGAATTTGTCTGGAAGGGTCCGGCCCAGTACTTC. Protein sequence: CSARGGTEFVWKGPAQYF.

As to this clonotype: Its ends do not fully match the called genes, so a read error is possible. CDR3 bases: TGTGCCAGCAGCCTGGGAGTCACTAGGGCCTACAAGCAGTACTTC. It yields the protein CASSLGVTRAYKQYF. The chain employs TRBV5-6 and TRBJ2-7, with a weak D call TRBD2 (5 bases). CDR1 and CDR2 from the germline V gene are SGHDT and YYEEEE. CDR3 length equals 15 residues.

In the case of this clonotype: One junction end does not reproduce the germline sequence, and a read error may be involved. The chain couples TRBV29-1 to TRBJ1-6; 7 bases are a match to TRBD1. The CDR3 has 13 residues. CDR1 and CDR2 from the germline V gene are SQVTM and ANQGSEA. CDR3 DNA: TGCAGCGTTGCCAGGGACAGAAAATCACCCCGCCGCTTT. It is translated as CSVARDRKSPRRF.

The gene calls are TRBV6-1 and TRBJ1-2; no clear D. The V end was cut by 2 bases, the J end by 7 bases, with 11 bases between. Germline V CDR1 and CDR2: MNHNS, SASEGT. The CDR3 has 13 amino acids. The CDR3 coding sequence is TGTGCCAGCAGTGAAACGGCAAACGGTGGCTACACCTTC. Its protein is CASSETANGGYTF.

This chain connects TRBV20-1 to TRBJ2-7, with D perhaps matching TRBD2 (5 bases). Trimming shortened V by 2 bases and J by 4 bases, and 18 bases separated the two germline ends. This CDR3 has 15 amino acids. Germline CDR1 is DFQATT and CDR2 is SNEGSKA (reference sequence). CDR3: CSARKRTSEGYEQYF. In DNA form, the CDR3 reads TGCAGTGCTAGAAAAAGGACTTCCGAGGGTTACGAGCAGTACTTC.

Points on this clonotype: The germline gene is not matched at one end of the junction; a read error may be the cause. This sequence joins TRBV20-1 and TRBJ1-2; 8 bases match TRBD1. Germline values: CDR1 DFQATT, CDR2 SNEGSKA (reference sequence). This CDR3 is built from 13 residues. This CDR3 reads CSVPGQGAQGYAF. In DNA form, the CDR3 reads TGCAGTGTTCCAGGGCAGGGGGCGCAAGGCTACGCCTTC.

This rearrangement joins TRBV5-6 to TRBJ1-5; D is unclear. V was pared by 0 bases and J by 0 bases, with 7 bases between. Germline V gives CDR1 SGHDT, CDR2 YYEEEE. The CDR3 consists of 15 residues. The CDR3 bases are TGTGCCAGCAGCTTGGGGCCCTTTAGCAATCAGCCCCAGCATTTT. As protein: CASSLGPFSNQPQHF.